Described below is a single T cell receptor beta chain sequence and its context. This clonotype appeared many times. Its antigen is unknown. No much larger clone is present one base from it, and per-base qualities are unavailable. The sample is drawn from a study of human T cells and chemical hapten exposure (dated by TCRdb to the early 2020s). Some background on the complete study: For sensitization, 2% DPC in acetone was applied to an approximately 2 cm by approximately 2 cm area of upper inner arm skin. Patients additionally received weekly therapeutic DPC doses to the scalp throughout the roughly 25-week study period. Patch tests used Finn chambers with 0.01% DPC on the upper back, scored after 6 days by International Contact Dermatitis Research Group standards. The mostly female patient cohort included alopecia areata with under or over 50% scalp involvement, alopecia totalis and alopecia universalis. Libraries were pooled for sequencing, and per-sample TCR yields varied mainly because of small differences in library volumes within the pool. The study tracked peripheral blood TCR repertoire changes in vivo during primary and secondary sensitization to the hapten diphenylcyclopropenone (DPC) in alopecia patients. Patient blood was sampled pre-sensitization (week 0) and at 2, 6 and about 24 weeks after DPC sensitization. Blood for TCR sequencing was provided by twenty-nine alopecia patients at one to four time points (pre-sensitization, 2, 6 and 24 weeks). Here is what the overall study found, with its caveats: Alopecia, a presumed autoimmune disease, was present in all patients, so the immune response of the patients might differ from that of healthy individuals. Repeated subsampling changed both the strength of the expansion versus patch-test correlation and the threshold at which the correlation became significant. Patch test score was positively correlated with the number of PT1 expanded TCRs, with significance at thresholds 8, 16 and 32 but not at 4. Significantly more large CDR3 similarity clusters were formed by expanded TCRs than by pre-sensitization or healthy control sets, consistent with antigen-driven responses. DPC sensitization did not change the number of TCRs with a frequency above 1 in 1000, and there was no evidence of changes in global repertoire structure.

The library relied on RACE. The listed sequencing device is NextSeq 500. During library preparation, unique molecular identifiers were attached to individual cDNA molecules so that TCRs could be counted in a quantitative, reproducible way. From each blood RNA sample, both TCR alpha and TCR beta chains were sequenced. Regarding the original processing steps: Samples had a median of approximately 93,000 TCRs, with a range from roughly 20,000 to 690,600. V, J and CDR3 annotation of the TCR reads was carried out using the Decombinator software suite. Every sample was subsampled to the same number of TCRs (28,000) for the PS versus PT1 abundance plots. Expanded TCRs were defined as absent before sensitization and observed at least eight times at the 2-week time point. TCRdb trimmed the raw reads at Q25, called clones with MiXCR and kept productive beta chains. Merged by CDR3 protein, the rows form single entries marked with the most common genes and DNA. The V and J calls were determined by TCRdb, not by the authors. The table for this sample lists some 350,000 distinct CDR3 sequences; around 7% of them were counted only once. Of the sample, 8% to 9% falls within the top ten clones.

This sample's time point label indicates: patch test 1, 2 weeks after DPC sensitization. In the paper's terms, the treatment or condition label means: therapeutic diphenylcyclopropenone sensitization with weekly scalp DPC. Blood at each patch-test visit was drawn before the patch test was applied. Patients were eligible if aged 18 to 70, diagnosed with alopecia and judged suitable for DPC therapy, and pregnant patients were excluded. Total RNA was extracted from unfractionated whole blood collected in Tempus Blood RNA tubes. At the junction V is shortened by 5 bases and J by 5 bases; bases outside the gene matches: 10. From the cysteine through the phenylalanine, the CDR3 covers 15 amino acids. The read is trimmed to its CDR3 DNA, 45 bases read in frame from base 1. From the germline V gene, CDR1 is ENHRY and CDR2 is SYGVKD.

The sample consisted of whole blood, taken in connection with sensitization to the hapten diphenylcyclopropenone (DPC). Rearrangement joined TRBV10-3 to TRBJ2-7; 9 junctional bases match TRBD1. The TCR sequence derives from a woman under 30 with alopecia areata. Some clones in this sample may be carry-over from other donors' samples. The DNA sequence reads TGTGCCATCAGTATAGGGACAGGGAATCGGGACGAGCAGTACTTC. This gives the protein CAISIGTGNRDEQYF.